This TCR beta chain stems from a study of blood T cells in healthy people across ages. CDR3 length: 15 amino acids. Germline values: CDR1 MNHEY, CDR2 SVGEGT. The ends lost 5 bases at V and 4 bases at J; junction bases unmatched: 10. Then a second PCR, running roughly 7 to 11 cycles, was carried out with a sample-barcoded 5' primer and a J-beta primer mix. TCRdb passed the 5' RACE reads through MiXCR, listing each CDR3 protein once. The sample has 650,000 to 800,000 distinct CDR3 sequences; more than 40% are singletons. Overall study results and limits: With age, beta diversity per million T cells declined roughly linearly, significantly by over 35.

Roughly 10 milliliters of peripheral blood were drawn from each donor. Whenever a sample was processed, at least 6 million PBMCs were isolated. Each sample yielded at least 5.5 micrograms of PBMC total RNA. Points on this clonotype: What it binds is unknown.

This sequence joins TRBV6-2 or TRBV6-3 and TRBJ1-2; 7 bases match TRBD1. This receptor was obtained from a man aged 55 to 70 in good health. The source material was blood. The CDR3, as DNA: TGTGCCAGCAGTCAAACACAGGGGAGCGTCTATGGCTACACCTTC. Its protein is CASSQTQGSVYGYTF.